This T cell receptor (beta chain) was captured by sequencing in a study of radiation and T cells in renal cell carcinoma. Background on the study: Nephrectomy followed 15 Gy stereotactic body radiation by 4 weeks.

Findings of the study overall: In blood, top tumor clones expanded by 2 weeks, shrinking by 4.

The protocol was immunoSEQ multiplex PCR, while the TCRdb copy is restricted to in-frame clones and leaves out a portion. Of roughly 60,000 clones in the sample, around three quarters were seen once. Time point denoted: blood 2 weeks post-SBRT. As to treatment: 15 Gy SBRT to primary tumor, nephrectomy 4 weeks later. Serial blood draws occurred at baseline and 2 and 4 weeks post-SBRT. The patient's renal cell carcinoma had clear cell pathology. Trimming pared 5 bases from V and 8 bases from J, leaving 9 bases between. Germline V CDR1 and CDR2: LNHDA, SQIVND (reference sequence). The CDR3 loop spans 12 amino acids. With respect to this clone: What it binds is unknown.

The chain is built from TRBV19 and TRBJ1-4; possibly TRBD1 for D (6 bases). The sequence was collected from a man aged 60 to 69 with renal cell carcinoma. The starting material was blood, obtained from a patient whose treatment included radiotherapy and nephrectomy. CDR3: CASSHREEKLFF. The CDR3, as DNA: TGTGCCAGTAGTCACAGGGAGGAAAAACTGTTTTTT.